This T cell receptor (beta chain) stems from a study of naive and memory T cell subsets. Both TRBC1 and TRBC2 were covered by a beta constant-region primer of two equimolar oligonucleotides. Nested alpha and beta constant-region primers with the SP2 primer drove four PCR rounds on ligated cDNA. TCRdb re-derived calls from the UMI-ligation and nested PCR reads in MiXCR, one entry per CDR3 protein. This table holds approximately 140,000 distinct CDR3 sequences, under 25% found once. Findings and limits, study-wide: A few larger clonotypes appeared in naive repertoires, especially CD8, possibly memory cells re-expressing CD45RA. Diversity fell and Gini index rose from naive through CM, EM, EMRA. Over 85% of naive TCR sequences appeared only once, unlike memory subsets.

Comment on this clonotype: Its specificity is unknown.

Cells stained for CD3, CD4, CD8, CD45RA and CD27 were sorted into four subsets. This clonotype was obtained from a human donor in good health. The sequenced material came from naive CD4+ T cells from blood.

CDR3 residues: CASSYGDNAEAFF. CDR3 bases: TGTGCCAGCAGTTACGGGGATAACGCTGAAGCTTTCTTT. The chain employs TRBV6-5 and TRBJ1-1; D unresolved. Deletions cut 2 bases from V and 6 bases from J, with 10 bases between. Germline CDR1 MNHEY, CDR2 SVGAGI. This CDR3 has 13 residues.